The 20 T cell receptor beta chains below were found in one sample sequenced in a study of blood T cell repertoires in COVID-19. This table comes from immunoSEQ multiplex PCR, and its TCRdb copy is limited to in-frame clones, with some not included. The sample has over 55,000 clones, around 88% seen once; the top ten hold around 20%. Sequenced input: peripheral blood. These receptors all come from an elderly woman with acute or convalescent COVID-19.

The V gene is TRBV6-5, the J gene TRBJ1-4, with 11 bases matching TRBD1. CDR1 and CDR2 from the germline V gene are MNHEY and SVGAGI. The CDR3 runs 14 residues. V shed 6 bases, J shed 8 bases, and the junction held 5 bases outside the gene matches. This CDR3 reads CASRGTGGLEKLFF. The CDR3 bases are TGTGCCAGCAGGGGGACAGGGGGTTTAGAAAAACTGTTTTTT.

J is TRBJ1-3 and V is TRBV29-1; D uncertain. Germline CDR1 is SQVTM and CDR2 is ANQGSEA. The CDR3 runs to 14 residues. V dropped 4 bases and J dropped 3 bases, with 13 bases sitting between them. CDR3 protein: CSVAEITSGNTIYF. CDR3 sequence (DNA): TGCAGCGTTGCCGAGATAACGAGTGGAAACACCATATATTTT.

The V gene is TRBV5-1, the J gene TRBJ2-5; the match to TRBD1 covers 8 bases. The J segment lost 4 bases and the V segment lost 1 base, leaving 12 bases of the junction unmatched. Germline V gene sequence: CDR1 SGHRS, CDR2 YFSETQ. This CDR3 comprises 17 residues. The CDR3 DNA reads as TGCGCCAGCAGCTTGACCCCGGCAGGGGGCGTGAGAGAGACCCAGTACTTC. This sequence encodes CASSLTPAGGVRETQYF. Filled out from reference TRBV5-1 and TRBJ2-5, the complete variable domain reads KAGVTQTPRYLIKTRGQQVTLSCSPISGHRSVSWYQQTPGQGLQFLFEYFSETQRNKGNFPGRFSGRQFSNSRSEMNVSTLELGDSALYLCASSLTPAGGVRETQYFGPGTRLLVL.

CDR3 loop: CASSQAKGLTYPQPQHF. Written as DNA, the CDR3 is TGTGCCAGCAGCCAAGCTAAGGGGCTAACCTACCCTCAGCCCCAGCATTTT. The chain is built from TRBV3-1 (or the pseudogene TRBV3-2) and TRBJ1-5; D may be TRBD1 (5 bases). Trimming took 1 base from V and 6 from J, leaving 19 bases between them. The length of the CDR3 is 17 residues. CDR1 and CDR2 from the germline V gene are LGHDT and YNNKEL (reference sequence).

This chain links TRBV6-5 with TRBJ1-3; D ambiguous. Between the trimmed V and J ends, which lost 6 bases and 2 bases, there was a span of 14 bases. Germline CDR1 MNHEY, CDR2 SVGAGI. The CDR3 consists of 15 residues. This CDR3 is CASSGFSQPGNTIYF. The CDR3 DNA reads TGTGCCAGCAGCGGTTTTTCACAGCCTGGAAACACCATATATTTT.

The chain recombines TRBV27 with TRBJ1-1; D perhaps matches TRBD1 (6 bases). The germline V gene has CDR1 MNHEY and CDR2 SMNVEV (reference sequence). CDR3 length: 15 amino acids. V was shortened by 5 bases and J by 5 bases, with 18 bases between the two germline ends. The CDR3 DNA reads TGTGCCAGCAGTAAAAATACAGGGTTTCGGACTGAAGCTTTCTTT. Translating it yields CASSKNTGFRTEAFF.

Here the CDR3 reads CASSISGQNTDTQYF. The DNA for the CDR3 is TGTGCCAGCAGTATTTCGGGACAGAACACAGATACGCAGTATTTT. The V and J genes are TRBV6-5 and TRBJ2-3; 7 bases line up with TRBD1. Germline CDR1 is MNHEY and CDR2 is SVGAGI. V lost 5 bases, J lost 2 bases, and 7 bases stayed unmatched. The CDR3 consists of 15 residues.

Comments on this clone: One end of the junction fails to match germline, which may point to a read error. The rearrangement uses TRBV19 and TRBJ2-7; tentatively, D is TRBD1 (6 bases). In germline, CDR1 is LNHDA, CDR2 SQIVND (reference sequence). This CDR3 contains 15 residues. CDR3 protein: CASSIRTVKIPPLTF. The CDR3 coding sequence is TGTGCCAGCTCCATCAGGACAGTGAAAATACCCCCTCTAACCTTC.

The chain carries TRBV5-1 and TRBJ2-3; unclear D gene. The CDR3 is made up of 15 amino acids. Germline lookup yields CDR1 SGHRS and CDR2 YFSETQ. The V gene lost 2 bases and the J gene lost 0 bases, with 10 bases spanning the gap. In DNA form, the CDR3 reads TGCGCCAGCAGCTTATCCGGTCCTAGCACAGATACGCAGTATTTT. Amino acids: CASSLSGPSTDTQYF.

The CDR3: CASSRTAGRRTDTQYF. The CDR3, as DNA: TGTGCCAGTAGTAGGACAGCAGGAAGGCGCACAGATACGCAGTATTTT. The rearrangement links TRBV19 to TRBJ2-3, with a tentative D call TRBD1 (6 bases). Germline V CDR1 and CDR2: LNHDA, SQIVND (reference sequence). The V end lost 4 bases, the J end lost 1 base, and 15 bases lay between the germline ends. The CDR3 contains 16 residues.

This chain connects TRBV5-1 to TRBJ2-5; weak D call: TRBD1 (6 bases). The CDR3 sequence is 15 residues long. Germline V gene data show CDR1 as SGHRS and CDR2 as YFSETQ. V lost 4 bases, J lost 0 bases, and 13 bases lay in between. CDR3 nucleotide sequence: TGCGCCAGCAGCCTCGGACAGCCGTACCAAGAGACCCAGTACTTC. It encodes CASSLGQPYQETQYF.

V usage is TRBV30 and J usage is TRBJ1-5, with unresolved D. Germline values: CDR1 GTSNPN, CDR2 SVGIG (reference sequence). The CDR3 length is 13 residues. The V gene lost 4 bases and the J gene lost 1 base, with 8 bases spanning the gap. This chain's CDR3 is CAWTHGSNQPQHF. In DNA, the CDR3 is TGTGCCTGGACACATGGCAGCAATCAGCCCCAGCATTTT. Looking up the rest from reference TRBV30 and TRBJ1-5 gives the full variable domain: SQTIHQWPATLVQPVGSPLSLECTVEGTSNPNLYWYRQAAGRGLQLLFYSVGIGQISSEVPQNLSASRPQDRQFILSSKKLLLSDSGFYLCAWTHGSNQPQHFGDGTRLSIL.

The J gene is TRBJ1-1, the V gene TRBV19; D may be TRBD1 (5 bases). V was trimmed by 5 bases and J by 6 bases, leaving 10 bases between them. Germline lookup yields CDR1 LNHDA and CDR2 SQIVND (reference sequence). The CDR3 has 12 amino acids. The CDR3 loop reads CASSDRQPEAFF. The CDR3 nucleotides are TGTGCCAGTAGTGATCGACAGCCTGAAGCTTTCTTT.

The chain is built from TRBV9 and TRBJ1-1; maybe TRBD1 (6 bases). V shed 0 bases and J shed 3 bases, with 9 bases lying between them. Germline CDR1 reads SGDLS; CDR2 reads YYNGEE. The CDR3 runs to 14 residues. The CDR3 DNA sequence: TGTGCCAGCAGCGTAGGTGGGACACACACTGAAGCTTTCTTT. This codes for CASSVGGTHTEAFF.

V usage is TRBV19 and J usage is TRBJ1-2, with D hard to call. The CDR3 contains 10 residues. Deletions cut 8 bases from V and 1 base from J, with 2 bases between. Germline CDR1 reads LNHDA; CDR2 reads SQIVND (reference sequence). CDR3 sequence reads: CASYNYGYTF. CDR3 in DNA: TGTGCCAGTTATAACTATGGCTACACCTTC.

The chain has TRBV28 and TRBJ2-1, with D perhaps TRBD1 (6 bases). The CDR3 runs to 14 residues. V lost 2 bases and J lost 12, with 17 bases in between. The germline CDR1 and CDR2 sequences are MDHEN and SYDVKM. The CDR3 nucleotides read TGTGCCAGCAGTTTACTGATTGGGGACACCGGGCAGTTCTTC. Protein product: CASSLLIGDTGQFF.

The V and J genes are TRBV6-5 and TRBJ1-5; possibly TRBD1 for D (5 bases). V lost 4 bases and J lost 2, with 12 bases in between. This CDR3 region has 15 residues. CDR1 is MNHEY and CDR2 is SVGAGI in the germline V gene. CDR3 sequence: CASSSQPGGNQPQHF. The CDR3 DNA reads TGTGCCAGCAGTTCCCAGCCGGGGGGCAATCAGCCCCAGCATTTT.

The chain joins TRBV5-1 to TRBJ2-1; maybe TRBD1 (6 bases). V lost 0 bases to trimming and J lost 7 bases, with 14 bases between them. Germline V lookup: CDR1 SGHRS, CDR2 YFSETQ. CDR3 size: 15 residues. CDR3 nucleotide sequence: TGCGCCAGCAGCTTGGTCGGGGACATCGAGAATGAGCAGTTCTTC. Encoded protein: CASSLVGDIENEQFF.

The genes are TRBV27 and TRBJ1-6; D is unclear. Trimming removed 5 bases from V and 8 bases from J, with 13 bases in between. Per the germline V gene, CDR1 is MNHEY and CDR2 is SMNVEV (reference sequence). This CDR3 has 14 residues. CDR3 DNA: TGTGCCAGCAGTCGGACGGGGAGGGATTCACCCCTCCACTTT. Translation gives CASSRTGRDSPLHF.

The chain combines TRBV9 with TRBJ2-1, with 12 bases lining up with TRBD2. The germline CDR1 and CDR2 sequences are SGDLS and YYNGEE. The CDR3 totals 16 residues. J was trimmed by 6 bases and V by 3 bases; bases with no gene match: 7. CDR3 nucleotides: TGTGCCAGCAGCGCTCTAGCGGGGGGGCTAATCAATGAGCAGTTCTTC. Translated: CASSALAGGLINEQFF.